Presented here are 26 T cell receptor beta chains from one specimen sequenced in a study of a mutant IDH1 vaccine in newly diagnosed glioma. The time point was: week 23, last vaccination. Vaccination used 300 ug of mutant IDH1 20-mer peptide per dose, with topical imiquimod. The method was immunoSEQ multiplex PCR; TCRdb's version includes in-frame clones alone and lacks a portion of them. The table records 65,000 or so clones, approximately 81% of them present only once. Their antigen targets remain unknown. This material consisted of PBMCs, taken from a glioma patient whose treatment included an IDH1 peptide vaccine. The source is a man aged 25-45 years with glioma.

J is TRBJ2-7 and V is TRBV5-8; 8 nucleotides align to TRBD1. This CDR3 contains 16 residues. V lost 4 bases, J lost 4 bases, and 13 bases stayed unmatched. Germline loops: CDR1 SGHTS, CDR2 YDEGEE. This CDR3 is CASSPLVGTGVYEQYF. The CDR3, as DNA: TGTGCCAGCAGCCCATTGGTGGGGACAGGAGTTTACGAGCAGTACTTC. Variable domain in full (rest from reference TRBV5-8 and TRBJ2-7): EAGVTQSPTHLIKTRGQQATLRCSPISGHTSVYWYQQALGLGLQFLLWYDEGEERNRGNFPPRFSGRQFPNYSSELNVNALELEDSALYLCASSPLVGTGVYEQYFGPGTRLTVT.

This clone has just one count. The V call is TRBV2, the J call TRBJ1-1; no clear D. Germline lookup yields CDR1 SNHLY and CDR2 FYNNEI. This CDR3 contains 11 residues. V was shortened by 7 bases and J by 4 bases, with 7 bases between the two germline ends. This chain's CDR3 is CASTKTTEAFF. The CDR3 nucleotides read TGTGCCAGCACCAAAACCACTGAAGCTTTCTTT.

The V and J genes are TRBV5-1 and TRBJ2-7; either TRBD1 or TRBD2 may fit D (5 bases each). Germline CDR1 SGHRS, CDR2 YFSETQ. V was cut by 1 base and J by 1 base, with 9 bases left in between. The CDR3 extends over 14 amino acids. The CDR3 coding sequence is TGCGCCAGCAGCTTGAGAGAGGGGTCCTACGAGCAGTACTTC. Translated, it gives CASSLREGSYEQYF.

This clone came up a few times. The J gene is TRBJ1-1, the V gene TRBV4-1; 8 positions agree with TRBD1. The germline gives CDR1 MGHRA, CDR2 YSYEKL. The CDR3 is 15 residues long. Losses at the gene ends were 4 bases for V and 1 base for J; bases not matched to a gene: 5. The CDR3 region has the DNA TGCGCCAGCAGCCCTAAGGGGACAGGGAACACTGAAGCTTTCTTT. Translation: CASSPKGTGNTEAFF.

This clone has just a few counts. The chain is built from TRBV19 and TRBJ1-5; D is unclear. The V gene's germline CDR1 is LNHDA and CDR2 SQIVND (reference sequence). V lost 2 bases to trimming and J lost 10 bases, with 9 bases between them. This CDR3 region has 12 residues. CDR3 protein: CASSILKGPQHF. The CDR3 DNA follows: TGTGCCAGTAGTATACTTAAAGGCCCCCAGCATTTT.

The CDR3 is CASSPSGSFLAKNIQYF. Here the CDR3 DNA reads TGTGCCAGCAGCCCCTCGGGGTCTTTTTTAGCCAAAAACATTCAGTACTTC. The J gene is TRBJ2-4, the V gene TRBV9, with D perhaps matching TRBD2 (5 bases). The germline V gene has CDR1 SGDLS and CDR2 YYNGEE. The V gene lost 4 bases and the J gene lost 0 bases, with 17 bases spanning the gap. The length of the CDR3 is 17 residues. Full variable domain (rest looked up from reference TRBV9 and TRBJ2-4): DSGVTQTPKHLITATGQRVTLRCSPRSGDLSVYWYQQSLDQGLQFLIQYYNGEERAKGNILERFSAQQFPDLHSELNLSSLELGDSALYFCASSPSGSFLAKNIQYFGAGTRLSVL.

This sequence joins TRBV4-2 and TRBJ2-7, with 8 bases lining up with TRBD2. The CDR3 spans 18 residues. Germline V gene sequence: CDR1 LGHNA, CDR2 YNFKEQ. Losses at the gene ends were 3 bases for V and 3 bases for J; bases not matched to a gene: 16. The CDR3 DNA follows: TGTGCCAGCAGCCAGCCCCTCCGAGAGCGGGGGTTCCACTACGAGCAGTACTTC. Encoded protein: CASSQPLRERGFHYEQYF.

CDR3 region: CASSQGRQGQINEQFF. CDR3 DNA sequence: TGCGCCAGCAGCCAAGGGCGACAGGGGCAGATCAATGAGCAGTTCTTC. The chain carries TRBV4-1 and TRBJ2-1; 8 bases map to TRBD1. This CDR3 contains 16 residues. Germline V lookup: CDR1 MGHRA, CDR2 YSYEKL. The junction had 8 bases not matched to a gene; V was cut back by 1 base and J by 6 bases.

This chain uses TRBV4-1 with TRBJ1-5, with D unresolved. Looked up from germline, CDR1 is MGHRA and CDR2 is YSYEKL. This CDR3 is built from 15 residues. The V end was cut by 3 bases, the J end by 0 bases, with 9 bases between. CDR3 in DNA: TGCGCCAGCAGCCAGCCCCTACATAGCAATCAGCCCCAGCATTTT. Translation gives CASSQPLHSNQPQHF.

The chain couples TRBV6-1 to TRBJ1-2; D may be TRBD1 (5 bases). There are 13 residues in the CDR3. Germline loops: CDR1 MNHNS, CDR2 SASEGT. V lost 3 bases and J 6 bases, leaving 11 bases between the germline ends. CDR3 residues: CASSERTPHGYTF. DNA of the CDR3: TGTGCCAGCAGTGAGCGGACACCCCATGGCTACACCTTC.

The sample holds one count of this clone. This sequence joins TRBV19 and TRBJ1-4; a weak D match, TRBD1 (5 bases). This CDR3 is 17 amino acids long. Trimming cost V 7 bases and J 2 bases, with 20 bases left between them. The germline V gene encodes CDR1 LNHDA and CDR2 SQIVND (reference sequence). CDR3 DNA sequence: TGTGCCAGTACCCCTGGGACCGCTGGATGGACTAATGAAAAACTGTTTTTT. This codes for CASTPGTAGWTNEKLFF.

The CDR3 loop is CASRPGTTYEQYF. The CDR3 nucleotides are TGTGCCAGCAGGCCAGGAACAACCTACGAGCAGTACTTC. V and J are TRBV7-8 and TRBJ2-7; D not resolved. The CDR3 loop spans 13 amino acids. Germline CDR1 is SGHVS and CDR2 is FQNEAQ. Trimming cost V 6 bases and J 2 bases, with 11 bases left between them.

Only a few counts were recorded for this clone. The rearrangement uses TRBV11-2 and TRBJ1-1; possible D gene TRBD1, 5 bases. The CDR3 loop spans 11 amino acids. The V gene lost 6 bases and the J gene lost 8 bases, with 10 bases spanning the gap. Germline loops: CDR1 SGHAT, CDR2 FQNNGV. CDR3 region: CASRRHREAFF. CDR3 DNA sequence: TGTGCCAGCAGACGACACAGGGAAGCTTTCTTT.

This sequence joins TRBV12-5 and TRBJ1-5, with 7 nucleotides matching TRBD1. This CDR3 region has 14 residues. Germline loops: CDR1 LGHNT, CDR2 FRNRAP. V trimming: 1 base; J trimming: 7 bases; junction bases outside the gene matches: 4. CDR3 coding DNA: TGTGCTAGTGGTTTGGGACAGGGTGGACAGCCCCAGCATTTT. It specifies CASGLGQGGQPQHF.

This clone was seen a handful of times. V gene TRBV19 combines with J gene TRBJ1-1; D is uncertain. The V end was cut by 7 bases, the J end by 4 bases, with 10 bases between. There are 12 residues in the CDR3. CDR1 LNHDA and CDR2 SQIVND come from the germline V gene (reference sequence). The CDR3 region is CASTPRSTEAFF. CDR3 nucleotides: TGTGCCAGTACCCCGCGGAGCACTGAAGCTTTCTTT. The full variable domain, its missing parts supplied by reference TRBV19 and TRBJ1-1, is DGGITQSPKYLFRKEGQNVTLSCEQNLNHDAMYWYRQDPGQGLRLIYYSQIVNDFQKGDIAEGYSVSREKKESFPLTVTSAQKNPTAFYLCASTPRSTEAFFGQGTRLTVV.

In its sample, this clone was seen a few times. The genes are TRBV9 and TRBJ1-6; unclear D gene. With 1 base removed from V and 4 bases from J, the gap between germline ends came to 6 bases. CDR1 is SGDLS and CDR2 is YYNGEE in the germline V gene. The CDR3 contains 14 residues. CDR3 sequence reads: CASSVLGYNSPLHF. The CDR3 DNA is TGTGCCAGCAGCGTATTGGGGTATAATTCACCCCTCCACTTT.

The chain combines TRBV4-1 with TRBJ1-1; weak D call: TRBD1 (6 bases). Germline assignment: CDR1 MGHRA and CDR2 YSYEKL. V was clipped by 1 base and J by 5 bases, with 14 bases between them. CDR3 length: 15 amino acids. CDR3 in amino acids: CASSQVLGAETEAFF. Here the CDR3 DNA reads TGCGCCAGCAGCCAAGTCTTGGGGGCGGAAACTGAAGCTTTCTTT.

The DNA for the CDR3 is TGTGCCAGCAGTCTTCTGACTAGCTCTAGCACAGATACGCAGTATTTT. The encoded protein is CASSLLTSSSTDTQYF. The chain uses TRBV2 and TRBJ2-3; 7 bases agree with TRBD2. CDR3 length equals 16 residues. Germline CDR1 reads SNHLY; CDR2 reads FYNNEI. J was trimmed by 0 bases and V by 5 bases; bases with no gene match: 8.

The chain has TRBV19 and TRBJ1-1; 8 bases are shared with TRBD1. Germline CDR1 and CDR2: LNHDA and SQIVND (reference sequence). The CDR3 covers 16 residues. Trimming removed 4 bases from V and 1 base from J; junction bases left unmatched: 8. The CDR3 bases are TGTGCCAGTAGTACGACGACCGGGACAGGGAACACTGAAGCTTTCTTT. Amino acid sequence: CASSTTTGTGNTEAFF.

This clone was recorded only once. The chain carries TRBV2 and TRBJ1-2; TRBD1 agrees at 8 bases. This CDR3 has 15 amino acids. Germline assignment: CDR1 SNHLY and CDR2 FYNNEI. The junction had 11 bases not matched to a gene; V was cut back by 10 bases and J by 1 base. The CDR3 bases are TGTGCCATTTTGGGGCCAGGACAGGGTAACTATGGCTACACCTTC. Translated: CAILGPGQGNYGYTF.

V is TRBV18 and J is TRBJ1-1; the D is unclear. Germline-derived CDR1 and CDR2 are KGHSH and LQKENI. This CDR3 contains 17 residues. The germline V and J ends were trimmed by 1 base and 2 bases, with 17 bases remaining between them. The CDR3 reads CASSPLERPGSNTEAFF. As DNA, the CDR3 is TGTGCCAGCTCACCACTAGAGAGGCCGGGTTCCAACACTGAAGCTTTCTTT. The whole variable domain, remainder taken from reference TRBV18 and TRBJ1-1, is NAGVMQNPRHLVRRRGQEARLRCSPMKGHSHVYWYRQLPEEGLKFMVYLQKENIIDESGMPKERFSAEFPKEGPSILRIQQVVRGDSAAYFCASSPLERPGSNTEAFFGQGTRLTVV.

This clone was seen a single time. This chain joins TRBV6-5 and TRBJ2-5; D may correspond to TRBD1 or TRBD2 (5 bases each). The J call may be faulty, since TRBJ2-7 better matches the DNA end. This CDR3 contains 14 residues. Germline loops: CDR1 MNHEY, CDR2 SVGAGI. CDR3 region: CASSYNEGSYEQYF. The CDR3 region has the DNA TGTGCCAGCAGTTATAATGAGGGGAGCTACGAGCAGTACTTC.

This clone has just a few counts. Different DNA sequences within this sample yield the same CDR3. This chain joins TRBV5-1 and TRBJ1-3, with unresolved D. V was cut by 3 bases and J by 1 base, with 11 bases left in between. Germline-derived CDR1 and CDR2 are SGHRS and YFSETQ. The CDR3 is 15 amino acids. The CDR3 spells CASSSSGGSGNTIYF. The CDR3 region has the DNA TGCGCCAGCAGCTCCTCCGGAGGTTCTGGAAACACCATATATTTT. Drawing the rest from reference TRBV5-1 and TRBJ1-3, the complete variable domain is KAGVTQTPRYLIKTRGQQVTLSCSPISGHRSVSWYQQTPGQGLQFLFEYFSETQRNKGNFPGRFSGRQFSNSRSEMNVSTLELGDSALYLCASSSSGGSGNTIYFGEGSWLTVV.

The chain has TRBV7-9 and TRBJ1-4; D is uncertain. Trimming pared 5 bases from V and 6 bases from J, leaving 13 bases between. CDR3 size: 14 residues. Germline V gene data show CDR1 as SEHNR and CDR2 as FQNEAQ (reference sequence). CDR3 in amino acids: CASSQGSSDEKLFF. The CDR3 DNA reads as TGTGCCAGCAGCCAAGGTAGCTCGGATGAAAAACTGTTTTTT.

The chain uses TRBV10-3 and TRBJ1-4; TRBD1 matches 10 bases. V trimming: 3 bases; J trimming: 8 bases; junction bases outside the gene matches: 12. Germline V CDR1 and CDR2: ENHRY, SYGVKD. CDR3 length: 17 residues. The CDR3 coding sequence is TGTGCCATCAGTGAAGGGGACAGGGGAGTGGTTCGGGAAAAACTGTTTTTT. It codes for CAISEGDRGVVREKLFF.

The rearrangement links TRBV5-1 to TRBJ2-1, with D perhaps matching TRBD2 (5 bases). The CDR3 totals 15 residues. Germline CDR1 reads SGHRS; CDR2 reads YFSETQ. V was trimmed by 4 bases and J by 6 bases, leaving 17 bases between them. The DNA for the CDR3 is TGCGCCAGCAGCCCGTTGGATAGAGGGTTCAATGAGCAGTTCTTC. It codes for CASSPLDRGFNEQFF.